These 13 T cell receptor beta chains originate from one sample sequenced in a study of patients and donors after allogeneic stem cell transplantation. TCRdb processed the RT-PCR reads anew with MiXCR; each CDR3 protein has one entry. The sample lists around 150,000 distinct CDR3 sequences, 37% occurring once. The sample consisted of blood, either unsorted or a sorted T cell fraction (not recorded which). These receptors originate from a human donor who was either an allogeneic HSCT recipient or a stem cell or donor lymphocyte infusion donor (not recorded which). It is not recorded whose cells these are; they may come from a transplant donor.

Of note for this clonotype: This may be a read error: a much more frequent sequence differs by one nucleotide. The V gene is TRBV29-1, the J gene TRBJ1-1, with D unclear. Trimming took 5 bases from V and 1 from J, leaving 2 bases between them. The CDR3 is 10 amino acids. The germline CDR1 and CDR2 sequences are SQVTM and ANQGSEA. CDR3 loop: CSVRNTEAFF. CDR3 DNA: TGCAGCGTTAGGAACACTGAAGCTTTCTTT.

The chain combines TRBV29-1 with TRBJ2-3, with 9 bases fitting TRBD2. CDR1 is SQVTM and CDR2 is ANQGSEA in the germline V gene. Trimming took 8 bases from V and 4 from J; bases not matched to a gene: 7. The length of the CDR3 is 13 residues. CDR3 in amino acids: CSPSAGGSDTQYF. CDR3 sequence (DNA): TGCAGCCCTAGCGCGGGGGGGTCAGATACGCAGTATTTT.

This sequence joins TRBV5-1 and TRBJ1-1; 10 bases agree with TRBD1. The CDR3 sequence is 15 residues long. Trimming removed 4 bases from V and 4 bases from J; junction bases left unmatched: 7. Germline assignment: CDR1 SGHRS and CDR2 YFSETQ. Written as DNA, the CDR3 is TGCGCCAGCAGCGGTAACCGGGACAGGGGCACTGAAGCTTTCTTT. Translating gives CASSGNRDRGTEAFF.

This clonotype showed up just a few times. The chain links TRBV7-9 to TRBJ1-4, with TRBD1 as a possible D gene (6 bases). V lost 1 base, J lost 5 bases, and 8 bases lay in between. CDR1 is SEHNR, CDR2 FQNEAQ, per germline (reference sequence). The CDR3 covers 14 residues. This CDR3 reads CASSLGDINEKLFF. The DNA of the CDR3 is TGTGCCAGCAGCTTAGGGGACATCAATGAAAAACTGTTTTTT.

The chain is built from TRBV4-3 and TRBJ2-5; 9 bases align to TRBD2. The germline gives CDR1 LGHNA, CDR2 YSLEER. V lost 0 bases, J lost 5 bases, and 7 bases stayed unmatched. This CDR3 spans 16 amino acids. CDR3 coding DNA: TGCGCCAGCAGCCAAGAAGGTAGCGGGGGACGGGAGACCCAGTACTTC. It encodes CASSQEGSGGRETQYF.

V and J are TRBV3-1 and TRBJ2-1, with 14 nucleotides matching TRBD2. Looked up from germline, CDR1 is LGHDT and CDR2 is YNNKEL (reference sequence). The CDR3 spans 18 residues. J gave up 2 bases and V 4 bases, and 7 bases lay outside the gene matches. The DNA for the CDR3 is TGTGCCAGCAGCCCGCCGGGACTAGCGGGGGACGCCTACAATGAGCAGTTCTTC. Its translation: CASSPPGLAGDAYNEQFF.

A few counts support this clonotype. The gene calls are TRBV4-3 and TRBJ1-5, with a weak D call TRBD1 (5 bases). Germline V gene sequence: CDR1 LGHNA, CDR2 YSLEER. The length of the CDR3 is 17 residues. Trimming pared 0 bases from V and 2 bases from J, leaving 14 bases between. The CDR3 protein is CASSQDKWARGNQPQHF. In DNA form, the CDR3 reads TGCGCCAGCAGCCAAGATAAATGGGCCAGGGGCAATCAGCCCCAGCATTTT.

The table lists this clonotype with a few counts. The chain combines TRBV7-8 with TRBJ1-1, with D possibly matching TRBD1 (6 bases). Germline V gene lookup returns CDR1 SGHVS and CDR2 FQNEAQ. V lost 5 bases, J lost 1 base, and 23 bases lay in between. The CDR3 has 18 residues. The CDR3 nucleotides are TGTGCCAGCAGCCTCCTGACGGGGATGGGGGCCAAGAACACTGAAGCTTTCTTT. It encodes CASSLLTGMGAKNTEAFF.

The chain is built from TRBV12-3 or TRBV12-4 and TRBJ1-1; weak D call: TRBD1 (6 bases). With 7 bases removed from V and 0 bases from J, the gap between germline ends came to 12 bases. The CDR3 consists of 14 residues. CDR3 loop: CASNPGGLNTEAFF. The CDR3 DNA reads as TGTGCCAGCAATCCCGGGGGGCTGAACACTGAAGCTTTCTTT.

This chain links TRBV10-3 with TRBJ2-1; D perhaps matches TRBD1 (5 bases). V lost 9 bases and J 6 bases, leaving 18 bases between the germline ends. CDR3 length equals 14 residues. From germline, CDR1 is ENHRY and CDR2 SYGVKD. CDR3 DNA: TGTGCCATTGGGAAGGCAGGGTCGATCAATGAGCAGTTCTTC. Protein product: CAIGKAGSINEQFF.

This clonotype showed up just a few times. The chain has TRBV12-3 or TRBV12-4 and TRBJ1-2; D unclear. The CDR3 totals 13 residues. Between the trimmed V and J ends, which lost 5 bases and 8 bases, there was a span of 15 bases. CDR3: CASSPYRGDGYTF. In DNA form, the CDR3 reads TGTGCCAGCAGTCCATACCGGGGTGACGGCTACACCTTC.

The V gene is TRBV25-1, the J gene TRBJ1-1; D not resolved. Trimming shortened V by 2 bases and J by 4 bases, and 8 bases separated the two germline ends. Per the germline V gene, CDR1 is MGHDK and CDR2 is SYGVNS. The CDR3 covers 13 residues. The CDR3 region is CASSEGLSTEAFF. In DNA form, the CDR3 reads TGTGCCAGCAGTGAAGGACTGAGCACTGAAGCTTTCTTT.

The chain has TRBV4-3 and TRBJ1-4, with D unresolved. Germline loops: CDR1 LGHNA, CDR2 YSLEER. This CDR3 has 16 residues. Trimming stripped 0 bases from V and 9 bases from J, with 17 bases between. The CDR3 nucleotides read TGCGCCAGCAGCCAAGACGGGCGTTTTGGTGGGCAAAAACTGTTTTTT. The encoded protein is CASSQDGRFGGQKLFF.